These 29 T cell receptor beta chains originate from one sample sequenced in a study of T cell responses to AZD1222 COVID-19 vaccine. Here immunoSEQ multiplex PCR was the method, and the copy in TCRdb shows in-frame clones only, minus some. The sample has over 85,000 clones, less than 90% seen once. The sample was peripheral blood, taken on day 0 of AZD1222 vaccination. Source of these receptors: an adult in good health.

The genes are TRBV9 and TRBJ2-1; possible D gene TRBD1, 6 bases. CDR1 and CDR2 (germline): SGDLS, YYNGEE. The CDR3 spans 14 residues. Deletions cut 6 bases from V and 1 base from J, with 11 bases between. The CDR3 DNA reads as TGTGCCAGCACCCCTACAGGGTCCTACAATGAGCAGTTCTTC. This gives the protein CASTPTGSYNEQFF.

The chain is built from TRBV2 and TRBJ1-1; 7 nucleotides match TRBD1. Germline CDR1 reads SNHLY; CDR2 reads FYNNEI. The CDR3 covers 14 residues. J gave up 5 bases and V 6 bases, and 9 bases lay outside the gene matches. The CDR3: CASRPQGVGTEAFF. The CDR3, as DNA: TGTGCCAGCAGGCCCCAGGGGGTCGGGACTGAAGCTTTCTTT.

J is TRBJ2-7 and V is TRBV29-1; tentative D call: TRBD2 (5 bases). The CDR3 is 17 residues long. The V end was cut by 4 bases, the J end by 1 base, with 23 bases between. Germline-derived CDR1 and CDR2 are SQVTM and ANQGSEA. CDR3 residues: CSVVKPSGPSLSYEQYF. The CDR3 region has the DNA TGCAGCGTTGTAAAGCCAAGCGGACCGAGCTTATCCTACGAGCAGTACTTC.

The J gene is TRBJ1-6, the V gene TRBV14; no clear D. From germline, CDR1 is SGHDN and CDR2 FVKESK. The CDR3 contains 14 residues. Trimming shortened V by 5 bases and J by 12 bases, and 17 bases separated the two germline ends. CDR3 loop: CASSGSGFSEPLHF. The CDR3 region has the DNA TGTGCCAGCAGCGGATCCGGTTTTTCGGAACCCCTCCACTTT. Looking up the rest from reference TRBV14 and TRBJ1-6 gives the full variable domain: EAGVTQFPSHSVIEKGQTVTLRCDPISGHDNLYWYRRVMGKEIKFLLHFVKESKQDESGMPNNRFLAERTGGTYSTLKVQPAELEDSGVYFCASSGSGFSEPLHFGNGTRLTVT.

The chain combines TRBV6-2 or TRBV6-3 with TRBJ1-1; 7 nucleotides match TRBD1. This CDR3 is built from 16 residues. Germline V gives CDR1 MNHEY, CDR2 SVGEGT. V trimming: 0 bases; J trimming: 8 bases; junction bases outside the gene matches: 12. The CDR3 sequence is CASSYSGGSTQREAFF. For the CDR3, the DNA is TGTGCCAGCAGTTACTCAGGGGGCTCGACCCAAAGGGAAGCTTTCTTT.

The rearrangement links TRBV28 to TRBJ1-4; 7 positions match TRBD1. After removal of 5 bases from V and 7 bases from J, the junction contained 7 bases not matched to a gene. The CDR3 loop spans 14 amino acids. Germline V gene data show CDR1 as MDHEN and CDR2 as SYDVKM. The CDR3 region is CASSNRGLSEKLFF. The DNA for the CDR3 is TGTGCCAGCAGTAACAGGGGCTTGAGTGAAAAACTGTTTTTT. Full variable domain (rest looked up from reference TRBV28 and TRBJ1-4): DVKVTQSSRYLVKRTGEKVFLECVQDMDHENMFWYRQDPGLGLRLIYFSYDVKMKEKGDIPEGYSVSREKKERFSLILESASTNQTSMYLCASSNRGLSEKLFFGSGTQLSVL.

The chain has TRBV28 and TRBJ1-5; no clear D gene. CDR1 MDHEN and CDR2 SYDVKM come from the germline V gene. CDR3 size: 17 residues. The V gene lost 7 bases and the J gene lost 1 base, with 20 bases spanning the gap. The CDR3 nucleotides are TGTGCCAGCATAATGAGTGGGGTGGTTGGGAGCAATCAGCCCCAGCATTTT. Protein product: CASIMSGVVGSNQPQHF. Using reference TRBV28 and TRBJ1-5 for the parts outside the CDR3, the full variable domain is DVKVTQSSRYLVKRTGEKVFLECVQDMDHENMFWYRQDPGLGLRLIYFSYDVKMKEKGDIPEGYSVSREKKERFSLILESASTNQTSMYLCASIMSGVVGSNQPQHFGDGTRLSIL.

The chain carries TRBV6-5 and TRBJ1-5, with 9 bases identical to TRBD1. This CDR3 has 14 amino acids. The J segment lost 6 bases and the V segment lost 6 bases, leaving 6 bases of the junction unmatched. In germline, CDR1 is MNHEY, CDR2 SVGAGI. Here the CDR3 reads CASSRTGAAQPQHF. The CDR3 nucleotides are TGTGCCAGCAGCCGGACAGGGGCCGCTCAGCCCCAGCATTTT.

This clone occurred a few times. This CDR3 reads CASSIGQGNQPQHF. The CDR3 nucleotides read TGTGCCAGCAGCATAGGACAGGGCAATCAGCCCCAGCATTTT. The chain carries TRBV7-9 and TRBJ1-5; TRBD1 agrees at 7 bases. Germline V gives CDR1 SEHNR, CDR2 FQNEAQ (reference sequence). V gave up 5 bases and J gave up 2 bases; unmatched junction bases: 3. This CDR3 has 14 amino acids.

This chain connects TRBV11-2 to TRBJ1-3; the D is unclear. The CDR3 covers 15 residues. Germline assignment: CDR1 SGHAT and CDR2 FQNNGV. The V and J ends lost 5 bases and 4 bases respectively, with 15 bases between them. CDR3: CASSESGVTGNTIYF. Here the CDR3 DNA reads TGTGCCAGCAGCGAAAGCGGGGTGACGGGAAACACCATATATTTT. Complete variable domain (other parts from reference TRBV11-2 and TRBJ1-3): EAGVAQSPRYKIIEKRQSVAFWCNPISGHATLYWYQQILGQGPKLLIQFQNNGVVDDSQLPKDRFSAERLKGVDSTLKIQPAKLEDSAVYLCASSESGVTGNTIYFGEGSWLTVV.

The chain recombines TRBV28 with TRBJ1-2; perhaps TRBD1 as D (5 bases). Per the germline V gene, CDR1 is MDHEN and CDR2 is SYDVKM. V was cut by 7 bases and J by 2 bases, with 20 bases left in between. This CDR3 contains 16 residues. The CDR3 DNA sequence: TGTGCCAGCACCTTGGGGGGGGACCTGGGCAACTATGGCTACACCTTC. Translating it yields CASTLGGDLGNYGYTF.

This chain links TRBV21-1 with TRBJ2-3; the table gives TRBD1 as D, unverified against the DNA. TRBV21-1 is a known pseudogene. The CDR3 has 13 residues. CDR3: CASSQQGTDTQYF. In DNA form, the CDR3 reads TGTGCCAGCAGTCAACAGGGGACAGATACGCAGTATTTT.

The chain recombines TRBV7-2 with TRBJ2-2; no clear D gene. Germline CDR1 reads SGHTA; CDR2 reads FQGNSA. The CDR3 consists of 12 residues. The CDR3 DNA reads as TGTGCGCGAGCTGAGGACACCGGGGAGCTGTTTTTT. Amino acids: CARAEDTGELFF.

In this sample, this clone turned up a few times. This chain links TRBV12-3 or TRBV12-4 with TRBJ2-1; no clear D gene. CDR3 length: 11 amino acids. The V end lost 8 bases, the J end lost 8 bases, and 10 bases lay between the germline ends. Here the CDR3 reads CASGRIDEQFF. The CDR3 DNA sequence: TGTGCCAGCGGTAGGATCGATGAGCAGTTCTTC.

The chain is built from TRBV30 and TRBJ1-1, with D unresolved. The germline CDR1 and CDR2 sequences are GTSNPN and SVGIG (reference sequence). Trimming took 0 bases from V and 4 from J, leaving 3 bases between them. The CDR3 has 11 residues. In nucleotides, the CDR3 is TGTGCCTGGAGTGTCGGCACTGAAGCTTTCTTT. Its translation is CAWSVGTEAFF.

The chain recombines TRBV4-3 with TRBJ1-4, with D perhaps matching TRBD1 (5 bases). Trimming removed 0 bases from V and 7 bases from J, with 12 bases in between. The CDR3 extends over 15 amino acids. Germline values: CDR1 LGHNA, CDR2 YSLEER. The CDR3 loop is CASSQDAGRSEKLFF. The CDR3 DNA follows: TGCGCCAGCAGCCAAGACGCAGGGCGAAGTGAAAAACTGTTTTTT.

The V call is TRBV7-8, the J call TRBJ2-5; 9 nucleotides line up with TRBD2. Germline V CDR1 and CDR2: SGHVS, FQNEAQ. CDR3 length equals 15 residues. V trimming: 3 bases; J trimming: 4 bases; junction bases outside the gene matches: 6. The CDR3 protein is CASSFIAGERETQYF. CDR3 DNA sequence: TGTGCCAGCAGCTTTATAGCGGGGGAGCGAGAGACCCAGTACTTC.

CDR3: CATSDPRQGRESRSYNEQFF. The CDR3 region has the DNA TGTGCCACCAGTGATCCTAGACAGGGGCGAGAAAGCCGCTCCTACAATGAGCAGTTCTTC. The chain recombines TRBV24-1 with TRBJ2-1, with 8 bases aligning to TRBD1. V was pared by 3 bases and J by 0 bases, with 15 bases of the junction left unmatched. The CDR3 length is 20 residues. Germline assignment: CDR1 KGHDR and CDR2 SFDVKD.

The chain joins TRBV29-1 to TRBJ1-1; possible D gene TRBD1, 6 bases. Germline assignment: CDR1 SQVTM and CDR2 ANQGSEA. Deletions cut 4 bases from V and 7 bases from J, with 16 bases between. The CDR3 is 13 amino acids. CDR3 DNA sequence: TGCAGCGTTGCGCCCCGTACAGGGCTTGAAGCTTTCTTT. It translates to CSVAPRTGLEAFF.

This sequence joins TRBV7-2 and TRBJ1-1; D uncertain. Trimming removed 1 base at V and 0 bases at J, with 6 bases between. Germline CDR1 is SGHTA and CDR2 is FQGNSA. This CDR3 has 14 amino acids. CDR3 sequence reads: CASSLVAMNTEAFF. As DNA, the CDR3 is TGTGCCAGCAGCTTAGTAGCCATGAACACTGAAGCTTTCTTT.

The chain uses TRBV24-1 and TRBJ2-7; D is uncertain. This CDR3 spans 9 amino acids. CDR1 is KGHDR, CDR2 SFDVKD, per germline. Trimming stripped 11 bases from V and 4 bases from J, with 5 bases between. CDR3 region: CANSYEQYV. For the CDR3, the DNA is TGTGCCAACTCATACGAGCAGTACGTC.

J is TRBJ1-2 and V is TRBV28, with 9 positions matching TRBD1. Germline assignment: CDR1 MDHEN and CDR2 SYDVKM. With V trimmed by 2 bases and J by 3 bases, 1 base remained unmatched. CDR3 size: 14 residues. CDR3 coding DNA: TGTGCCAGCAGTTTAGGGACAGGGTACTATGGCTACACCTTC. It specifies CASSLGTGYYGYTF.

This clone was counted between two and nine times. This chain uses TRBV27 with TRBJ1-2; 7 bases match TRBD1. Germline CDR1 is MNHEY and CDR2 is SMNVEV (reference sequence). The CDR3 runs to 14 residues. J lost 8 bases, V lost 6 bases, and 12 bases had no gene match. As DNA, the CDR3 is TGTGCCAGCAGAAACAGGGGCACAAGGGAGGGCTACACCTTC. Amino acid sequence: CASRNRGTREGYTF.

DNA for the CDR3: TGTGCCAGCAGCCCCGGGGGTTACGAGCAGTACTTC. Translation: CASSPGGYEQYF. The V call is TRBV6-5, the J call TRBJ2-7; a weak D match, TRBD2 (6 bases). Germline V lookup: CDR1 MNHEY, CDR2 SVGAGI. This CDR3 region has 12 residues. V was trimmed by 6 bases and J by 4 bases, leaving 10 bases between them.

This clone was seen a few times. V is TRBV14 and J is TRBJ2-7; tentative D call: TRBD2 (5 bases). Trimming removed 1 base from V and 3 bases from J, with 16 bases in between. Germline assignment: CDR1 SGHDN and CDR2 FVKESK. The CDR3 is 16 amino acids. The CDR3 region is CASSQARRTGRYEQYF. CDR3 nucleotide sequence: TGTGCCAGCAGCCAAGCAAGGAGGACTGGCCGCTACGAGCAGTACTTC.

This clone was seen a handful of times. The V and J genes are TRBV6-5 and TRBJ1-1; D is unclear. CDR1 and CDR2 from the germline V gene are MNHEY and SVGAGI. This CDR3 is 12 amino acids long. Trimming removed 7 bases at V and 2 bases at J, with 8 bases between. For the CDR3, the DNA is TGTGCCAGCATCTATAGCAACACTGAAGCTTTCTTT. It yields the protein CASIYSNTEAFF.

The chain employs TRBV5-8 and TRBJ2-5; 14 nucleotides line up with TRBD2. Germline V gene sequence: CDR1 SGHTS, CDR2 YDEGEE. After removal of 5 bases from V and 3 bases from J, the junction contained 9 bases not matched to a gene. This CDR3 spans 17 amino acids. CDR3 in amino acids: CASRKPTGLAGEETQYF. CDR3 in DNA: TGTGCCAGCAGAAAACCGACGGGACTAGCGGGAGAAGAGACCCAGTACTTC.

This chain's CDR3 is CASSQGRSSYNEQFF. The CDR3 nucleotides read TGTGCCAGCAGCCAAGGCAGGAGCTCCTACAATGAGCAGTTCTTC. The gene calls are TRBV3-1 (or the pseudogene TRBV3-2) and TRBJ2-1; D not certain. From germline, CDR1 is LGHDT and CDR2 YNNKEL (reference sequence). This CDR3 has 15 residues. Trimming took off 1 base at V and 0 bases at J, with 7 bases between the two ends.

The chain employs TRBV6-2 or TRBV6-3 and TRBJ1-5; 8 bases map to TRBD1. This CDR3 has 17 amino acids. The germline CDR1 and CDR2 sequences are MNHEY and SVGEGT. The J segment lost 0 bases and the V segment lost 6 bases, leaving 10 bases of the junction unmatched. CDR3 sequence (DNA): TGTGCCAGCAGCCGGACAGGGAGCGTGTCTAGCAATCAGCCCCAGCATTTT. It yields the protein CASSRTGSVSSNQPQHF.